This TCR beta chain was documented in a study of read filtering for tumor transcriptome and immune sequencing. Turning to the study itself: Revised staging placed about 8 patients in R-ISS I, about 17 in II, roughly 7 in III. RNA-seq yielded only about 80 to 1,400 TCR reads, IR-seq about 3.5 to 11 million. Points from the study as a whole: IR-seq captured clonotypes deeper and more reliably than RNA-seq.

This library used approximately 370 ng RNA and molecular barcoded adaptors spanning alpha/delta and beta/gamma chains. One entry per CDR3 protein results from TCRdb running MiXCR on the reads. The sample includes 15,000 to 20,000 distinct CDR3 sequences, more than 20% of them seen just once. This clonotype was detected many times. The antigen remains unidentified. The CDR3 totals 11 residues. Trimming took 8 bases from V and 5 from J, leaving 8 bases between them. CDR1 MDHEN and CDR2 SYDVKM come from the germline V gene. The sequence came from a donor over 35 with multiple myeloma. This chain joins TRBV28 and TRBJ2-3; a weak D match, TRBD2 (6 bases). Sequencing was carried out using a population of CD138-negative cells sorted from bone marrow. The CDR3 is CASRELDTQYF. For the CDR3, the DNA is TGTGCCAGCCGGGAGTTAGATACGCAGTATTTT.